This T cell receptor (beta chain) was profiled in a study of blood T cell repertoires in COVID-19. Study-wide background: From the United States, Italy and Spain came samples of acute and convalescent COVID-19. T cells, B-cell-depleted T cells, or PBMCs provided the cDNA or gDNA that served as material.

Assay: immunoSEQ multiplex PCR; the TCRdb copy retains only in-frame clones and omits some. Here the sample spans around 450,000 clones, less than 95% being singletons. Recruitment covered 25 or so US areas and drew participants whose ages spanned 18 to 89 years. Cohort 3 donors counted as recovered after two negative PCRs, clearance, or resolved symptoms. V lost 4 bases to trimming and J lost 9 bases; unmatched junction nucleotides: 3. The germline CDR1 and CDR2 sequences are MDHEN and SYDVKM. This CDR3 spans 14 amino acids. The J gene is TRBJ1-6, the V gene TRBV28, with 10 nucleotides matching TRBD1. This sequence was found in a man aged 18 to 29 who had recovered from COVID-19. The material sequenced was PBMCs or T cells enriched from blood (not recorded which). The CDR3 region has the DNA TGTGCCAGCAGTTCAGGACAGGGGGGTTCACCCCTCCACTTT. This encodes CASSSGQGGSPLHF.